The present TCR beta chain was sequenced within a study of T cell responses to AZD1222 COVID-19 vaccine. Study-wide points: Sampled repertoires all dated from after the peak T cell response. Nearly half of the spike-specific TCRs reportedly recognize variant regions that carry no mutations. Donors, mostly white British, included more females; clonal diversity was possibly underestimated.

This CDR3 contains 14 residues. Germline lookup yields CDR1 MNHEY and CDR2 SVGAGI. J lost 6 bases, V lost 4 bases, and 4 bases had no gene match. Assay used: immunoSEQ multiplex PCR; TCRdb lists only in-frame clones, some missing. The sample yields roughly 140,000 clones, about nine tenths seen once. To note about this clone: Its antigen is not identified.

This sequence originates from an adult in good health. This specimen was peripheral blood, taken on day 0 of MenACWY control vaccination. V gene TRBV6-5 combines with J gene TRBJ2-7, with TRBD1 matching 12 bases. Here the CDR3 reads CASSWGQGASEQYF. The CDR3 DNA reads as TGTGCCAGCAGTTGGGGACAGGGGGCGTCCGAGCAGTACTTC.